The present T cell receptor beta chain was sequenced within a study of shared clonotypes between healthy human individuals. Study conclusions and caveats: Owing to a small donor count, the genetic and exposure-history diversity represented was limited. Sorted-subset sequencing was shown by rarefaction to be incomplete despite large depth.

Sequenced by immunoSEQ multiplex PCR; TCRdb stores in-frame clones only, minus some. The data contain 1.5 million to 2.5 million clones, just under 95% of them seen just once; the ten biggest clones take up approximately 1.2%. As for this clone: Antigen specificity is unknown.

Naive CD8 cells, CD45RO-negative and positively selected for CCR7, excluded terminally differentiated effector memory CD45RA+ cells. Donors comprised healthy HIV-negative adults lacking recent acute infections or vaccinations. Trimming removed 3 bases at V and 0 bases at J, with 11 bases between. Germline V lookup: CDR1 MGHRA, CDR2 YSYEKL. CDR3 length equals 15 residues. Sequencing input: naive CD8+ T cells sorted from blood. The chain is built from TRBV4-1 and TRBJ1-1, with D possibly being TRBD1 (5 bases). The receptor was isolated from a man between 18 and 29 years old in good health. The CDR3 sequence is CASSHPGLMNTEAFF. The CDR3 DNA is TGCGCCAGCAGCCATCCGGGACTGATGAACACTGAAGCTTTCTTT.